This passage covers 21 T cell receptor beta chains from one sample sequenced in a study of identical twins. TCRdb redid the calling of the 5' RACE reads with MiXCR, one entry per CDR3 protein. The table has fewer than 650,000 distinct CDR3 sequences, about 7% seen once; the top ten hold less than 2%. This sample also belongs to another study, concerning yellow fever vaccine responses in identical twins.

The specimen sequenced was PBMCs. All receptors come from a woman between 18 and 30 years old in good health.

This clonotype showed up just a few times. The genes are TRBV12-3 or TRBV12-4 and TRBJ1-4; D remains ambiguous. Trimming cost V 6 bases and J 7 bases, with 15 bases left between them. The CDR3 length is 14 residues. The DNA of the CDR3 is TGTGCCAGCAGCAGAACAGCGGCCCGTGAAAAACTGTTTTTT. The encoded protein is CASSRTAAREKLFF.

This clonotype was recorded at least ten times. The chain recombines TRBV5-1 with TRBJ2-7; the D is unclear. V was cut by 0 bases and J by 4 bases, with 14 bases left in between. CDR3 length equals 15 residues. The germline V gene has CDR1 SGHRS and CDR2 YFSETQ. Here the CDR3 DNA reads TGCGCCAGCAGCTTGGTGGGGAATCGCTGGTACGAGCAGTACGTC. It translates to CASSLVGNRWYEQYV.

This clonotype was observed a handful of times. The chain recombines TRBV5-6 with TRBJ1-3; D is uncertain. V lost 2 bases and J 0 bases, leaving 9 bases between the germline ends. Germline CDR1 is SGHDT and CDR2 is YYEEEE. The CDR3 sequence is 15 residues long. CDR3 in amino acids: CASSFMGSSGNTIYF. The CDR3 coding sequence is TGTGCCAGCAGCTTTATGGGGTCCTCTGGAAACACCATATATTTT.

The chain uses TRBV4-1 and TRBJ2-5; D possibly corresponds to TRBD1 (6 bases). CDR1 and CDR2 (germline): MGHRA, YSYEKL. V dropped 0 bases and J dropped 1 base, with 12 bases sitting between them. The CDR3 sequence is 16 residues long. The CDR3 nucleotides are TGCGCCAGCAGCCAAGATGGTAGGGGGACCCAAGAGACCCAGTACTTC. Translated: CASSQDGRGTQETQYF.

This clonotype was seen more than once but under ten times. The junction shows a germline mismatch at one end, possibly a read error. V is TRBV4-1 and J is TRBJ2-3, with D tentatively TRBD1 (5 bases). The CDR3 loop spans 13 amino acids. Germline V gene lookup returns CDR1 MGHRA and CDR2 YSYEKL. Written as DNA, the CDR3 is TGCGCCAGCAGCCAAGGAGGACACCCGCCCACGAATTTT. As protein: CASSQGGHPPTNF.

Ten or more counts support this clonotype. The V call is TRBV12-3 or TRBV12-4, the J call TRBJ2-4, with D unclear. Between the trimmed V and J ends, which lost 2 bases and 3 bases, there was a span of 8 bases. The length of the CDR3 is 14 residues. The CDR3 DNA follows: TGTGCCAGCAGTTTATCTGGGAACAAAAACATTCAGTACTTC. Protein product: CASSLSGNKNIQYF.

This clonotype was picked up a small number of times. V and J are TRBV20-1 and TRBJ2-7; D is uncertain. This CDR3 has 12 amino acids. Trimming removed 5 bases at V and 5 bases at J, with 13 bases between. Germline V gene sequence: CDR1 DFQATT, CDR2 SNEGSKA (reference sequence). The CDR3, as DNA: TGCAGTGCTCGATTGCGACACGACGAGCAGTACTTC. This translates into CSARLRHDEQYF.

CDR3 residues: CASRLGTYGQLNQPQHF. The CDR3 region has the DNA TGTGCCAGCAGGCTTGGTACGTACGGACAGCTCAATCAGCCCCAGCATTTT. The chain recombines TRBV12-3 or TRBV12-4 with TRBJ1-5; weak D call: TRBD1 (6 bases). Trimming took 6 bases from V and 3 from J, leaving 21 bases between them. This CDR3 has 17 amino acids.

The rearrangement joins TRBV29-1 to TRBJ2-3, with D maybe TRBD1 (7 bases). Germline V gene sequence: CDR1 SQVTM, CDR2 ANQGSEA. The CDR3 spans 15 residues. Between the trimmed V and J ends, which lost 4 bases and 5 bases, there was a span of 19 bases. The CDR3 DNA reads TGCAGCGTTGTGAGTCGGGAGAACAGGGGAGATACGCAGTATTTT. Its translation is CSVVSRENRGDTQYF.

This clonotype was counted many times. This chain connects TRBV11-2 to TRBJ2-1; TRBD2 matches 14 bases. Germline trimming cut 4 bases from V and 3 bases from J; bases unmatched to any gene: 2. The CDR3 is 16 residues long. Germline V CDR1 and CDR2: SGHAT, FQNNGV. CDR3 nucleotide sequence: TGTGCCAGCAGCTCGGGACTAGCGGGAGTCTACAATGAGCAGTTCTTC. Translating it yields CASSSGLAGVYNEQFF.

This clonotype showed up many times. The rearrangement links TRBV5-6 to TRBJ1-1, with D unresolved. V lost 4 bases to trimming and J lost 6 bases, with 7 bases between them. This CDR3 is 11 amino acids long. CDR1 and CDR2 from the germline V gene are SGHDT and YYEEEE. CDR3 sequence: CASSLLAEAFF. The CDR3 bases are TGTGCCAGCAGCCTACTGGCTGAAGCTTTCTTT.

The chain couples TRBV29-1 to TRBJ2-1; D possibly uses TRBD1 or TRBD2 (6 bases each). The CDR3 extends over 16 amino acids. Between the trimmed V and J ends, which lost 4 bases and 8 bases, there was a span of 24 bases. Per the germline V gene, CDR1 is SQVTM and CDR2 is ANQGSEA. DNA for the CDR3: TGCAGCGTTGTGGGGGGCCCGGGTAGCAGCGTGGATGAGCAGTTCTTC. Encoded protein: CSVVGGPGSSVDEQFF.

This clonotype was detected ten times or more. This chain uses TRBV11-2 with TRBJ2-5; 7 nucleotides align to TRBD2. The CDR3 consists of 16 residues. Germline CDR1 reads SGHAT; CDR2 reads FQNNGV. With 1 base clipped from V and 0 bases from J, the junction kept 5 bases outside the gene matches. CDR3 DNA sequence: TGTGCCAGCAGCTTAGGGACGAGCGGGAACCAAGAGACCCAGTACTTC. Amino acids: CASSLGTSGNQETQYF.

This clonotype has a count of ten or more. The CDR3 protein is CASSVGFGVAGALGELFF. CDR3 DNA: TGTGCCAGCAGCGTAGGGTTTGGGGTAGCGGGAGCCCTCGGGGAGCTGTTTTTT. The chain combines TRBV9 with TRBJ2-2; 9 nucleotides agree with TRBD2. There are 18 residues in the CDR3. V lost 0 bases to trimming and J lost 7 bases; unmatched junction nucleotides: 13. Germline V gene sequence: CDR1 SGDLS, CDR2 YYNGEE.

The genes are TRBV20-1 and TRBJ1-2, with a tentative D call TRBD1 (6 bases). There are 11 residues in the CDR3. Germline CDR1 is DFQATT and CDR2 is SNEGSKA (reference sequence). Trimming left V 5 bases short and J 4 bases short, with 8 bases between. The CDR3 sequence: CSASGVYGYTF. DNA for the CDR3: TGCAGTGCTTCAGGGGTCTATGGCTACACCTTC.

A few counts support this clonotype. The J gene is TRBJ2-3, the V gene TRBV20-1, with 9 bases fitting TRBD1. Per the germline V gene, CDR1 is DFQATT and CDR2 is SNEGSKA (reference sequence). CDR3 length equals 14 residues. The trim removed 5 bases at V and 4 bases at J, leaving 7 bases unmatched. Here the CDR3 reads CSAEDRGIADTQYF. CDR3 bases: TGCAGTGCTGAGGACAGGGGAATCGCAGATACGCAGTATTTT.

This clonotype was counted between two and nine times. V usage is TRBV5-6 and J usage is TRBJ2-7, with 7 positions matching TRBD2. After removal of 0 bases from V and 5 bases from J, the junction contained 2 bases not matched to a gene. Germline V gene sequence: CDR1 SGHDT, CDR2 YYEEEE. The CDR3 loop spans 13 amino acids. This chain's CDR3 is CASSLATSDEQYF. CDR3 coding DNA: TGTGCCAGCAGCTTGGCCACTAGCGACGAGCAGTACTTC.

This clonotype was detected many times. The CDR3: CSGQRSYTGELFF. DNA for the CDR3: TGCAGCGGACAGCGGAGTTACACCGGGGAGCTGTTTTTT. This chain joins TRBV29-1 and TRBJ2-2; D tentatively reads TRBD1 or TRBD2 (5 bases each). Trimming left V 7 bases short and J 3 bases short, with 12 bases between. Germline V lookup: CDR1 SQVTM, CDR2 ANQGSEA. The CDR3 spans 13 residues.

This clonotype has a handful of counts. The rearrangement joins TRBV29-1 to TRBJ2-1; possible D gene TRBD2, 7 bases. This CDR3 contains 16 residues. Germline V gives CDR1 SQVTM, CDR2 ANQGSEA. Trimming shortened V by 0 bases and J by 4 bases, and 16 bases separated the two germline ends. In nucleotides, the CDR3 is TGCAGCGTTGAAGACCCGAGGGGGGGCGCATACAATGAGCAGTTCTTC. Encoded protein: CSVEDPRGGAYNEQFF.

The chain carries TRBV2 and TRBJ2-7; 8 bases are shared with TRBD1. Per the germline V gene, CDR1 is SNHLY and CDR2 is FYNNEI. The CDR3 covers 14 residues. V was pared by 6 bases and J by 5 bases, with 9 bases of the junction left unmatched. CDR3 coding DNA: TGTGCCAGCAGAACGACAGGGGCCAGAAACGAGCAGTACTTC. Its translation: CASRTTGARNEQYF. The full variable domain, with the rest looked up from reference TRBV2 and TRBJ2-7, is EPEVTQTPSHQVTQMGQEVILRCVPISNHLYFYWYRQILGQKVEFLVSFYNNEISEKSEIFDDQFSVERPDGSNFTLKIRSTKLEDSAMYFCASRTTGARNEQYFGPGTRLTVT.

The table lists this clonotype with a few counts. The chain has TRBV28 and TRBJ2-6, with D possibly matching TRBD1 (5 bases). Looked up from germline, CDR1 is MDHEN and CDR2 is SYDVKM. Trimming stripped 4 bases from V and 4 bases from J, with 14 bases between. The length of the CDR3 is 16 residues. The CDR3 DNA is TGTGCCAGCAGTTCCCGCAGGGCGTTCGGGGCCAACGTCCTGACTTTC. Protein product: CASSSRRAFGANVLTF.